Below, 24 T cell receptor beta chains from the same sample are listed, as sequenced in a study of CD8+ T cells in alopecia areata. Extracted RNA was reverse transcribed into cDNA, the sequencing template. Here immunoSEQ multiplex PCR was the method, and the copy in TCRdb shows in-frame clones only, minus some. The table records 140,000 to 150,000 clones, roughly 50% of them present only once. Described treatment: oral pan-JAK inhibitor, 5-10 mg twice daily. The starting material was CD8+ T cells sorted from blood, obtained at week 4, from a patient treated with tofacitinib. Receptors were obtained from a human donor with alopecia areata.

This clone was observed a single time. This chain links TRBV13 with TRBJ2-1; D ambiguous. V was shortened by 5 bases and J by 6 bases, with 5 bases between the two germline ends. This CDR3 comprises 11 residues. CDR1 is PRHDT and CDR2 is FYEKMQ in the germline V gene (reference sequence). The DNA for the CDR3 is TGTGCCAGCAGCCCGAGCAATGAGCAGTTCTTC. Its protein product is CASSPSNEQFF.

The chain links TRBV9 to TRBJ2-3, with D possibly matching TRBD2 (7 bases). V was pared by 7 bases and J by 6 bases, with 12 bases between. The CDR3 covers 12 residues. CDR1 and CDR2 (germline): SGDLS, YYNGEE. CDR3 sequence: CASSGGGDTQYF. The DNA for the CDR3 is TGTGCCAGCTCGGGGGGCGGCGATACGCAGTATTTT.

The CDR3: CASSLSGGPYNEQFF. The DNA for the CDR3 is TGTGCCAGCAGCCTTAGCGGGGGGCCCTACAATGAGCAGTTCTTC. The chain recombines TRBV5-6 with TRBJ2-1, with 10 bases aligning to TRBD2. Germline values: CDR1 SGHDT, CDR2 YYEEEE. The V gene end was trimmed by 4 bases and the J gene end by 2 bases; junction bases not matched to a gene: 3. The CDR3 contains 15 residues.

This sequence joins TRBV4-2 and TRBJ2-1; 12 bases align to TRBD1. J gave up 7 bases and V 4 bases, and 11 bases lay outside the gene matches. This CDR3 has 17 amino acids. The germline V gene encodes CDR1 LGHNA and CDR2 YNFKEQ. The CDR3 sequence is CASSPQKGQGAGNEQFF. The CDR3 DNA sequence: TGTGCCAGCAGCCCTCAGAAGGGACAGGGGGCTGGAAATGAGCAGTTCTTC.

V is TRBV5-6 and J is TRBJ2-7; D uncertain. The germline V and J ends were trimmed by 1 base and 3 bases, with 11 bases remaining between them. The CDR3 totals 14 residues. Germline V CDR1 and CDR2: SGHDT, YYEEEE. For the CDR3, the DNA is TGTGCCAGCAGCTTGAGTTTGACCGACTACGAGCAGTACTTC. This encodes CASSLSLTDYEQYF.

The chain recombines TRBV7-2 with TRBJ2-1; TRBD2 agrees at 15 bases. The CDR3 spans 16 residues. Looked up from germline, CDR1 is SGHTA and CDR2 is FQGNSA. The V segment lost 5 bases and the J segment 5 bases; nucleotides outside the gene matches: 4. The CDR3 DNA reads as TGTGCCAGCAGCCCGGGACTAGCGGGGGGAGACAATGAGCAGTTCTTC. Its translation: CASSPGLAGGDNEQFF.

This clone was seen more than once but under ten times. The rearrangement uses TRBV7-9 and TRBJ1-2; tentative D call: TRBD1 (6 bases). Between the trimmed V and J ends, which lost 5 bases and 4 bases, there was a span of 11 bases. The V gene's germline CDR1 is SEHNR and CDR2 FQNEAQ (reference sequence). This CDR3 has 13 amino acids. CDR3 in amino acids: CASSQQGFYGYTF. The CDR3 nucleotides are TGTGCCAGCAGCCAACAGGGATTCTATGGCTACACCTTC.

The chain links TRBV5-6 to TRBJ1-1; 8 positions agree with TRBD1. Per germline, CDR1 SGHDT and CDR2 YYEEEE. CDR3 size: 17 residues. V dropped 4 bases and J dropped 0; count of bases not matched to a gene: 11. In DNA form, the CDR3 reads TGTGCCAGCAGCGAGGGGGGACAGGAATTCATGAACACTGAAGCTTTCTTT. This gives the protein CASSEGGQEFMNTEAFF.

The rearrangement joins TRBV2 to TRBJ2-1, with TRBD2 matching 15 bases. The germline gives CDR1 SNHLY, CDR2 FYNNEI. This CDR3 is 15 amino acids long. J gave up 7 bases and V 6 bases, and 4 bases lay outside the gene matches. CDR3 nucleotides: TGTGCCAGCAGGACTGGGACTAGCGGGAGGAATGAGCAGTTCTTC. Translation: CASRTGTSGRNEQFF. The full variable domain, completed using reference TRBV2 and TRBJ2-1, is EPEVTQTPSHQVTQMGQEVILRCVPISNHLYFYWYRQILGQKVEFLVSFYNNEISEKSEIFDDQFSVERPDGSNFTLKIRSTKLEDSAMYFCASRTGTSGRNEQFFGPGTRLTVL.

The rearrangement uses TRBV5-1 and TRBJ2-5, with TRBD1 matching 9 bases. The CDR3 covers 17 residues. The germline CDR1 and CDR2 sequences are SGHRS and YFSETQ. Trimming removed 4 bases from V and 3 bases from J; junction bases left unmatched: 13. In DNA form, the CDR3 reads TGCGCCAGCAGCGAAGTTCCCGGGACAGGGATCGAAGAGACCCAGTACTTC. It translates to CASSEVPGTGIEETQYF. Supplemented by reference TRBV5-1 and TRBJ2-5, the full variable domain reads KAGVTQTPRYLIKTRGQQVTLSCSPISGHRSVSWYQQTPGQGLQFLFEYFSETQRNKGNFPGRFSGRQFSNSRSEMNVSTLELGDSALYLCASSEVPGTGIEETQYFGPGTRLLVL.

Only a few counts were recorded for this clone. The V and J genes are TRBV4-1 and TRBJ1-1, with TRBD1 as a possible D gene (6 bases). There are 14 residues in the CDR3. V was trimmed by 2 bases and J by 7 bases, leaving 14 bases between them. CDR1 is MGHRA and CDR2 is YSYEKL in the germline V gene. The CDR3 DNA sequence: TGCGCCAGCAGCCAAAGAGTGAGGACAGATGAAGCTTTCTTT. This translates into CASSQRVRTDEAFF.

V and J are TRBV5-6 and TRBJ1-2, with 7 bases identical to TRBD1. The CDR3 covers 15 residues. V lost 8 bases to trimming and J lost 0 bases; unmatched junction nucleotides: 10. Per the germline V gene, CDR1 is SGHDT and CDR2 is YYEEEE. Here the CDR3 DNA reads TGTGCCAGTTTCGACAGGGATTCAGCTAACTATGGCTACACCTTC. This codes for CASFDRDSANYGYTF.

V and J are TRBV30 and TRBJ2-1, with 8 bases aligning to TRBD2. V lost 0 bases to trimming and J lost 2 bases; unmatched junction nucleotides: 3. Per the germline V gene, CDR1 is GTSNPN and CDR2 is SVGIG (reference sequence). This CDR3 spans 15 amino acids. This CDR3 is CAWSVGSGAYNEQFF. CDR3 nucleotide sequence: TGTGCCTGGAGTGTAGGTAGCGGGGCCTACAATGAGCAGTTCTTC.

The chain is built from TRBV6-5 and TRBJ1-3, with D possibly being TRBD1 (5 bases). There are 15 residues in the CDR3. V was pared by 5 bases and J by 0 bases, with 11 bases between. CDR1 and CDR2 from the germline V gene are MNHEY and SVGAGI. The CDR3 region is CASSTAGSSGNTIYF. CDR3 nucleotide sequence: TGTGCCAGCAGTACGGCAGGGAGCTCTGGAAACACCATATATTTT.

This rearrangement joins TRBV19 to TRBJ2-1; 8 positions agree with TRBD2. The CDR3 loop spans 16 amino acids. The J segment lost 10 bases and the V segment lost 4 bases, leaving 15 bases of the junction unmatched. Germline V CDR1 and CDR2: LNHDA, SQIVND (reference sequence). The CDR3 is CASSTGTRLGGFEQFF. Written as DNA, the CDR3 is TGTGCCAGTAGTACCGGGACTAGACTAGGGGGATTCGAGCAGTTCTTC.

CDR3 DNA sequence: TGTGCAGCTGCCGGGAAAAGCTCCTACGAGCAGTACTTC. Encoded protein: CAAAGKSSYEQYF. The rearrangement joins TRBV6-5 to TRBJ2-7; possible D gene TRBD2, 5 bases. The CDR3 is 13 amino acids. CDR1 is MNHEY and CDR2 is SVGAGI in the germline V gene.

This clone has just a few counts. The chain uses TRBV6-6 and TRBJ2-7, with D maybe TRBD2 (5 bases). V was cut by 6 bases and J by 3 bases, with 9 bases left in between. The CDR3 consists of 12 residues. Germline CDR1 reads MNHNY; CDR2 reads SVGAGI (reference sequence). The CDR3 DNA is TGTGCCAGCAGCCAAGGACTCTACGAGCAGTACTTC. As protein: CASSQGLYEQYF.

This clone was observed a few times. This sequence joins TRBV7-2 and TRBJ2-7; D remains ambiguous. The CDR3 runs to 13 residues. Germline CDR1 is SGHTA and CDR2 is FQGNSA. With 6 bases removed from V and 2 bases from J, the gap between germline ends came to 11 bases. This chain's CDR3 is CASSQDQAYEQYF. The CDR3, as DNA: TGTGCCAGCAGTCAGGACCAGGCCTACGAGCAGTACTTC.

This chain joins TRBV29-1 and TRBJ2-1; no firm D call. Germline loops: CDR1 SQVTM, CDR2 ANQGSEA. The ends were cut back, 5 bases at V and 5 bases at J, with 4 bases in the middle. This CDR3 spans 10 amino acids. The CDR3 DNA sequence: TGCAGCGTTTTCGACAATGAGCAGTTCTTC. Translated, it gives CSVFDNEQFF.

This chain connects TRBV9 to TRBJ2-5, with TRBD1 matching 7 bases. The CDR3 has 13 residues. The V segment lost 3 bases and the J segment 7 bases; nucleotides outside the gene matches: 6. Germline values: CDR1 SGDLS, CDR2 YYNGEE. CDR3 DNA: TGTGCCAGCAGCGCACAGGGGCATGGGACCCAGTACTTC. Translation: CASSAQGHGTQYF.

This clone was seen only a few times. The CDR3 bases are TGTGCCAGCAGCCGGGACACGTTGAACACTGAAGCTTTCTTT. This translates into CASSRDTLNTEAFF. The gene calls are TRBV5-6 and TRBJ1-1, with a weak D call TRBD1 (6 bases). CDR3 length equals 14 residues. Between the trimmed V and J ends, which lost 4 bases and 0 bases, there was a span of 10 bases. Germline V gene lookup returns CDR1 SGHDT and CDR2 YYEEEE.

This clone was seen more than once but under ten times. The chain has TRBV30 and TRBJ2-5, with 8 bases that match TRBD1. Germline V gene data show CDR1 as GTSNPN and CDR2 as SVGIG (reference sequence). Losses at the gene ends were 5 bases for V and 4 bases for J; bases not matched to a gene: 6. This CDR3 is 13 amino acids long. The CDR3 loop reads CAWDPTGGETQYF. The DNA of the CDR3 is TGTGCCTGGGACCCCACAGGGGGAGAGACCCAGTACTTC.

This clone is a singleton in its sample. V usage is TRBV27 and J usage is TRBJ1-2; the match to TRBD1 covers 7 bases. With 6 bases clipped from V and 2 bases from J, the junction kept 3 bases outside the gene matches. CDR3 size: 13 residues. Germline assignment: CDR1 MNHEY and CDR2 SMNVEV (reference sequence). The CDR3 reads CASRQGGNYGYTF. In nucleotides, the CDR3 is TGTGCCAGCAGACAAGGGGGCAACTATGGCTACACCTTC.

The J gene is TRBJ2-1, the V gene TRBV6-5; no reliable D call. V was shortened by 7 bases and J by 5 bases, with 15 bases between the two germline ends. From germline, CDR1 is MNHEY and CDR2 SVGAGI. The CDR3 spans 14 residues. DNA for the CDR3: TGTGCCAGCACTTATATCGCTTCGAACAATGAGCAGTTCTTC. It codes for CASTYIASNNEQFF.